This T cell receptor (beta chain) was identified in a study of blood T cell repertoires in COVID-19. About the study: COVID-19 samples from acute and convalescent phases originated in the United States, Italy and Spain. T cells, B-cell-depleted T cells, or PBMCs provided the cDNA or gDNA that served as material.

Authors' processing steps: Using reference gene primer amplification, nucleated cell counts were estimated. The method was immunoSEQ multiplex PCR; TCRdb's version includes in-frame clones alone and lacks a portion of them. That table furnishes V, J and clone size, whereas the DNA furnished D and trimming. The sample holds over 65,000 clones; about 93% are singletons and the top ten take 0.77%. V lost 8 bases and J lost 1; bases outside the gene matches: 9. Germline V CDR1 and CDR2: MGHRA, YSYEKL. The length of the CDR3 is 15 residues. This chain joins TRBV4-1 and TRBJ2-3, with 7 bases identical to TRBD2. The sequenced material came from peripheral blood. This clonotype originated in an elderly woman with acute or convalescent COVID-19. The CDR3 DNA reads as TGCGCCAGCTCCCCGCAGCGGGGACGCACAGATACGCAGTATTTT. Its protein product is CASSPQRGRTDTQYF.